This TCR beta chain was retrieved from a study of T cell repertoires in cytomegalovirus infection. J was trimmed by 5 bases and V by 6 bases; bases with no gene match: 5. Germline CDR1 and CDR2: SQVTM and ANQGSEA. The CDR3 extends over 12 amino acids. Each CDR3 protein is one row after TCRdb ran MiXCR on the reads. The top ten clones hold 8.8% of a sample with roughly 280,000 distinct CDR3 sequences, around 15% of them seen once. The source is a human donor in good health (CMV status not recorded). Some clones in this sample may be carry-over from other donors' samples. The V call is TRBV29-1, the J call TRBJ2-7, with TRBD1 matching over 9 bases. What was sequenced was PBMCs. CDR3 sequence reads: CSVRTGVDEQYF. CDR3 in DNA: TGCAGCGTGCGGACAGGGGTGGACGAGCAGTACTTC.